The clone carrying this T cell receptor beta chain was seen a few times. The target antigen is unknown. CDR1 MNHNS and CDR2 SASEGT come from the germline V gene. The CDR3 runs 15 residues. V gave up 8 bases and J gave up 2 bases, with 16 bases separating them. This sample is drawn from a study of cytomegalovirus exposure and HLA in healthy donors. General study points: In a later analysis, TCR beta V- and J-gene trimming showed a link to a missense DCLRE1C variant. Later analysis revealed greater clonal expansion in HLA-associated TCR beta chains than in equally common others. An analysis that was carried out later associated 16,951 TCR beta sequences with HLA alleles at 0.05 false discovery rate.

Vbeta (60) and Jbeta (13) primers were used in the PCR. Some clones are missing from TCRdb's copy, which holds only in-frame ones; the method was immunoSEQ multiplex PCR. The data show 100,000 to 150,000 clones, 60% to 75% seen once. This chain links TRBV6-1 with TRBJ1-5; tentatively, D is TRBD1 (6 bases). This receptor was obtained from a woman aged 45-65 years in good health and CMV-seropositive. Sample: PBMCs. The CDR3: CASGSGAQGNQPQHF. The CDR3 nucleotides read TGTGCCAGCGGGTCAGGGGCTCAGGGCAATCAGCCCCAGCATTTT.